This TCR beta chain derives from a study of T cell responses to AZD1222 COVID-19 vaccine. Germline V lookup: CDR1 SGHDT, CDR2 YYEEEE. V trimming: 5 bases; J trimming: 5 bases; junction bases outside the gene matches: 9. The CDR3 covers 16 residues. This table comes from immunoSEQ multiplex PCR, and its TCRdb copy is limited to in-frame clones, with some not included. The table records about 180,000 clones, 70% to 90% of them present only once. The sequence came from an adult who received the AZD1222 COVID-19 vaccine. V and J are TRBV5-6 and TRBJ2-2; 10 positions match TRBD1. The specimen was peripheral blood, collected 28 days after the second AZD1222 dose. In DNA form, the CDR3 reads TGTGCCAGCAGAACCACCGGACAGGGGGGTACCGGGGAGCTGTTTTTT. Amino acid sequence: CASRTTGQGGTGELFF.